The source of this T cell receptor beta chain is a study of cytomegalovirus exposure and HLA in healthy donors. This CDR3 spans 14 amino acids. Germline assignment: CDR1 SNHLY and CDR2 FYNNEI. J lost 5 bases, V lost 7 bases, and 6 bases had no gene match. Produced via immunoSEQ multiplex PCR; TCRdb's table is partial and in-frame only. This table holds 150,000 to 200,000 clones, about 83% found once. The chain couples TRBV2 to TRBJ1-1, with 11 bases identical to TRBD1. The sequence came from a young woman in good health and CMV-seronegative. Sequenced sample: PBMCs. CDR3 in amino acids: CASTGTGGRTEAFF. DNA for the CDR3: TGTGCCAGCACCGGGACAGGGGGTAGAACTGAAGCTTTCTTT.